A selection of T cell receptor beta chains follows, all from one sample in a study of OX40 agonist ivuxolimab in advanced cancers. Clones were sequenced by immunoSEQ multiplex PCR, and TCRdb holds only the in-frame ones, with some missing. The profile covers around 150,000 clones, with around nine tenths appearing a single time and less than 1.1% taken by the ten largest. Material: CD4+ or CD8+ T cells sorted from blood, obtained in a trial of the OX40 agonist ivuxolimab. Every receptor here comes from an adult with an advanced solid tumor such as melanoma, head and neck, liver or kidney cancer. The CDR3 runs from the conserved cysteine through the conserved F or W. The order of the fields is J gene, V gene, D gene, clone size, CDR3 DNA, CDR3 protein. D genes are given only for firm matches. Where a row states a size, it is once, few, many or the class of an expanded clone; other rows omit it.

TRBJ2-7 TRBV6-4 . . TGTGCCAGCAGTGTAGAGGCGGCTTACGAGCAGTACTTC CASSVEAAYEQYF
TRBJ2-7 TRBV5-1 . . TGCGCCAGCAGCTTGGGAGGGCCTAACTACGAGCAGTACTTC CASSLGGPNYEQYF
TRBJ1-6 TRBV27 TRBD1 few TGTGCCAGCAGTCTCCGGACAGGGTTCGATTCACCCCTCCACTTT CASSLRTGFDSPLHF
TRBJ2-6 TRBV4-3 . . TGCGCCAGCAGCCAAGGGGCACGCTCTGGGGCCAACGTCCTGACTTTC CASSQGARSGANVLTF
TRBJ2-7 TRBV11-3 TRBD2 . TGTGCCAGCAGCTTACGGACTAGCGGCTCCTACGAGCAGTACTTC CASSLRTSGSYEQYF
TRBJ2-1 TRBV29-1 . . TGCAGCGTCGCTAAAATACGGGGTGAGCAGTTCTTC CSVAKIRGEQFF
TRBJ1-1 TRBV19 TRBD1 . TGTGCCAGTAGGAGACAGGGTAGGAACACTGAAGCTTTCTTT CASRRQGRNTEAFF
TRBJ2-1 TRBV18 TRBD1 . TGTGCCAGCTCACCGCCAGGGGGTGGCCACAATGAGCAGTTCTTC CASSPPGGGHNEQFF
TRBJ2-3 TRBV30 . once TGTGCCTGGAAGGCCGAAGATACGCAGTATTTT CAWKAEDTQYF
TRBJ2-1 TRBV2 TRBD2 . TGTGCCAGCACTAAGAGCGGGAGGGACTCCAATGAGCAGTTCTTC CASTKSGRDSNEQFF
TRBJ1-1 TRBV25-1 . . TGTGCCAGCTCCACCATGAACACTGAAGCTTTCTTT CASSTMNTEAFF
TRBJ1-3 TRBV19 . . TGTGCCAGTAGTTTGGTGGACCCTGGAAACACCATATATTTT CASSLVDPGNTIYF
TRBJ1-4 TRBV7-9 TRBD1 . TGTGCCAGCAGCTTAGGAGGGACAGGGGTTGAAAAACTGTTTTTT CASSLGGTGVEKLFF
TRBJ2-2 TRBV28 . . TGTGCCAGCAGTTTAAGTGGCACCGGGGAGCTGTTTTTT CASSLSGTGELFF
TRBJ2-7 TRBV6-5 TRBD2 . TGTGCCAGCAGTTACTCGGTGACTAGCGCTGTCGAGCAGTACTTC CASSYSVTSAVEQYF
TRBJ2-3 TRBV29-1 . . TGCAGCGGGCGGGACCCAACTAGCACAGATACGCAGTATTTT CSGRDPTSTDTQYF
TRBJ2-5 TRBV5-1 . . TGCGCCAGCAGCTTGGAAGACGATCCCGGAGAGACCCAGTACTTC CASSLEDDPGETQYF
TRBJ2-3 TRBV28 TRBD2 . TGTGCCAGCAGTTCTCGCGGGGGAGATACGCAGTATTTT CASSSRGGDTQYF
TRBJ1-1 TRBV28 . once TGTGCCAGCAGTTTGAAGGTGCTGAACACTGAAGCTTTCTTT CASSLKVLNTEAFF
TRBJ2-3 TRBV5-1 . . TGCGCCAGCAGCTTGGTGGCGGGCGAGACAGATACGCAGTATTTT CASSLVAGETDTQYF
TRBJ1-5 TRBV5-5 . . TGTGCCAGCAGCTTGGGGGGGGCGACGGAGCCCCAGCATTTT CASSLGGATEPQHF
TRBJ1-1 TRBV7-9 . . TGTGCCACCGGGGGGGATCGACACTTGGGAGAAGCTTTCTTT CATGGDRHLGEAFF
TRBJ2-7 TRBV7-9 . . TGTGCCAGCAGTGAAGAAGAGGGGCTCGGGGTCGAGCAGTACTTC CASSEEEGLGVEQYF
TRBJ2-5 TRBV5-1 TRBD1 once TGCGCCAGCAGCTTGGAGGGACAGCTGCGGACCCAGTACTTC CASSLEGQLRTQYF
TRBJ1-1 TRBV4-3 . . TGCGCCAGCAGCCAAGGACAGCTAAACACTGAAGCTTTCTTT CASSQGQLNTEAFF
TRBJ2-1 TRBV28 TRBD2 . TGTGCCAGCAGTTCCCGCAGCGCGGGAGGGCCTCGGCAGTTCTTC CASSSRSAGGPRQFF
TRBJ1-1 TRBV18 . . TGTGCCAGCTCACCTAGGGAGTCTGAAGCTTTCTTT CASSPRESEAFF
TRBJ2-1 TRBV5-1 TRBD2 once TGCGCCAGCATAGGTAGCGGGAGGGACAATGAGCAGTTCTTC CASIGSGRDNEQFF
TRBJ2-1 TRBV28 . . TGTGCCAGCAGTTTTCAAAAGAGTAGGACCGACCAGTTCTTC CASSFQKSRTDQFF
TRBJ2-7 TRBV4-1 TRBD1 once TGCGCCAGCAGCCAATGGGGACAGTCCTACGAGCAGTACTTC CASSQWGQSYEQYF
TRBJ1-2 TRBV7-2 TRBD1 . TGTGCCAGCAGCTTAGCGACATGGGACAGGGATTCGTGGGACTATGGCTACACCTTC CASSLATWDRDSWDYGYTF
TRBJ2-7 TRBV7-2 . . TGTGCCAGCAGCTCCGACAGGAGCTCCTACGAGCAGTACTTC CASSSDRSSYEQYF
TRBJ1-1 TRBV5-1 . . TGCGCCAGCAGCTGGTTCAGCAGTCCGAACACTGAAGCTTTCTTT CASSWFSSPNTEAFF
TRBJ2-1 TRBV7-3 TRBD2 . TGTGCCAGCAGCTTAGTGGGGACTAGCGGGAATAATGAGCAGTTCTTC CASSLVGTSGNNEQFF
TRBJ1-1 TRBV11-2 TRBD1 . TGTGCCAGCAGCCCCCTCGACAGGGGGCGAAGCACTGAAGCTTTCTTT CASSPLDRGRSTEAFF
TRBJ1-4 TRBV5-6 TRBD1 . TGTGCCAGCAGCCCGAAGGGGGACAGGCTGATGGAACTGTTTTTT CASSPKGDRLMELFF
TRBJ2-5 TRBV20-1 . . TGCAGTGCTAGAGGAGAGACCCAGTACTTC CSARGETQYF
TRBJ2-1 TRBV21-1 . . TGTGCCAGCGCGACTAGTCGTTCGTGCAATGAGCAGTTCTTC CASATSRSCNEQFF
TRBJ2-3 TRBV7-9 TRBD2 . TGTGCCAGCAGCTTACAACTAGCGGGAGTGGCAGATACGCAGTATTTT CASSLQLAGVADTQYF
TRBJ2-5 TRBV7-2 . . TGTGCCAGCAGCTCCCCCGGACGTCTGACGGAGACCCAGTACTTC CASSSPGRLTETQYF
TRBJ2-7 TRBV28 . . TGTGCCAGCAGTTCCACAGGGGAGCAGTACTTC CASSSTGEQYF
TRBJ2-7 TRBV6-1 TRBD1 . TGTGCCAGCAGGGACAGGGGGTACGAGCAGTACTTC CASRDRGYEQYF
TRBJ2-2 TRBV5-1 TRBD1 . TGCGCCAGCAGCGATCCCATATTGGACAGGACGAACACCGGGGAGCTGTTTTTT CASSDPILDRTNTGELFF
TRBJ2-7 TRBV5-1 . . TGCGCCAGCAGCTTGTGGGGGGGCGCGGACGAGCAGTACTTC CASSLWGGADEQYF
TRBJ1-1 TRBV7-3 . . TGTGCCAGCAGCTTATTTGGACACCCTAACACTGAAGCTTTCTTT CASSLFGHPNTEAFF
TRBJ1-1 TRBV6-1 . . TGTGCCAGCAGTGAACTTGGGATCCCCCAACAACAAGCTTTCTTT CASSELGIPQQQAFF
TRBJ1-1 TRBV5-1 TRBD1 . TGCGCCAGCAGCGACAGGGGAGCTGAAGCTTTCTTT CASSDRGAEAFF
TRBJ1-1 TRBV4-2 TRBD1 few TGTGCCAGCAGCCAAGAGGGACAGGGGGCTTCCGCTCCTTTCTTT CASSQEGQGASAPFF
TRBJ2-1 TRBV7-3 . . TGTGCCAGCAGCCCCCATGCGGCCGTTTACAATGAGCAGTTCTTC CASSPHAAVYNEQFF
TRBJ1-2 TRBV15 . . TGTGCCACCAGCAGAGCGACAGAGAACTATGGCTACACCTTC CATSRATENYGYTF
TRBJ2-1 TRBV7-6 TRBD1 . TGTGCCAGCAGCTTGAGATGGACAGGGGGGAATGAGCAGTTCTTC CASSLRWTGGNEQFF
TRBJ2-5 TRBV6-1 . . TGTGCCAGCAGTGATCAGGGCAGGATACAAGAGACCCAGTACTTC CASSDQGRIQETQYF
TRBJ2-1 TRBV11-2 TRBD2 . TGTGCCAGCAGCCCGAACCGGGACTACCCCTACAATGAGCAGTTCTTC CASSPNRDYPYNEQFF
TRBJ2-2 TRBV7-9 TRBD2 . TGTGCCAGCAGCCCCCATTCGGGACTAGCGTCACGAGGGACCGGGGAGCTGTTTTTT CASSPHSGLASRGTGELFF
TRBJ1-4 TRBV11-2 TRBD1 . TGTGCCAGCAGCGAGGACAGGGAGGTCCAACATGAAAAACTGTTTTTT CASSEDREVQHEKLFF